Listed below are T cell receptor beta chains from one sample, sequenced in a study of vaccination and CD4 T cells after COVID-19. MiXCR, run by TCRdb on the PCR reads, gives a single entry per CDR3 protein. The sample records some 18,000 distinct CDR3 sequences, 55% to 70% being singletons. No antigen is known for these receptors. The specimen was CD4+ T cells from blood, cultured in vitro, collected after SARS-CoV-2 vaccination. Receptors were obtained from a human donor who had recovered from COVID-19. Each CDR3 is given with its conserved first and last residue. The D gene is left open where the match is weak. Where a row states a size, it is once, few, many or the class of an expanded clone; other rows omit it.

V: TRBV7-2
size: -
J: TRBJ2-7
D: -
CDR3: CASSFDGTSGTYEQYF
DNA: TGTGCCAGCAGCTTCGACGGGACCAGCGGAACCTACGAGCAGTACTTC

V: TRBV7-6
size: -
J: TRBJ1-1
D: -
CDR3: CASSLVGDGLGNTEAFF
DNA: TGTGCCAGCAGCTTAGTTGGGGATGGGCTTGGGAACACTGAAGCTTTCTTT

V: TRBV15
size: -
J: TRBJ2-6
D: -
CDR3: CATSRGTRRSGANVLTF
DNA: TGTGCCACCAGCCGTGGGACGCGACGGTCTGGGGCCAACGTCCTGACTTTC

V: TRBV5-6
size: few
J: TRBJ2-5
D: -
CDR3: CASSLGGPETQYF
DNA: TGTGCCAGCAGCTTGGGTGGTCCGGAGACCCAGTACTTC

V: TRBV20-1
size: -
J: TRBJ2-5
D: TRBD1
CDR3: CSARVPGTGQETQYF
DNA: TGCAGTGCTAGGGTCCCCGGGACAGGCCAAGAGACCCAGTACTTC

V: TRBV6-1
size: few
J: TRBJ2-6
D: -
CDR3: CASSEAMRPGANVLTF
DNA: TGTGCCAGCAGTGAAGCCATGCGGCCTGGGGCCAACGTCCTGACTTTC

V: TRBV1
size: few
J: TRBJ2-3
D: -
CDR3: CTSSQDRASARTDTQYF
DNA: TGCACCAGCAGCCAAGATCGGGCTAGCGCACGCACAGATACGCAGTATTTT

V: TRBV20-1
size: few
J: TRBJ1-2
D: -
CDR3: CSARPRRGYTF
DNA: TGCAGTGCTAGACCTCGGAGGGGCTACACCTTC

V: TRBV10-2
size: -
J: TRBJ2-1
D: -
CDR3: CASKLLKAQFEQFF
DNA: TGCGCCAGCAAGCTCCTAAAGGCGCAATTTGAGCAGTTCTTC

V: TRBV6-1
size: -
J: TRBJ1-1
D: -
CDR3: CASRIQGNTEAFF
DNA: TGTGCCAGCAGAATACAGGGCAACACTGAAGCTTTCTTT

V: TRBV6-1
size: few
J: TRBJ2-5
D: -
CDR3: CASSEAGALETQYF
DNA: TGTGCCAGCAGTGAAGCGGGGGCCCTGGAGACCCAGTACTTC

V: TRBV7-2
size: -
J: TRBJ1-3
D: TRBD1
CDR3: CASSKDRVAGNTIYF
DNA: TGTGCCAGCAGCAAGGACAGGGTGGCCGGAAACACCATATATTTT

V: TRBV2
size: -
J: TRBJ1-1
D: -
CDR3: CASSGDKKRSTEAFF
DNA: TGTGCCAGCAGTGGGGACAAGAAGAGGTCCACTGAAGCTTTCTTT

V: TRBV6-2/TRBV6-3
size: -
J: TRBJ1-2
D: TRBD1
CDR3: CASSATGSNYGYTF
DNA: TGTGCCAGCAGTGCGACAGGGTCGAACTATGGCTACACCTTC

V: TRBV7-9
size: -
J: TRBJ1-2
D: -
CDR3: CASSDPNYGYTF
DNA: TGTGCCAGCAGTGATCCTAACTATGGCTACACCTTC

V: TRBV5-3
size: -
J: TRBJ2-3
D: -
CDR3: CASSSSGGTDTQYF
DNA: TGTGCCAGCAGCTCATCTGGTGGCACAGATACGCAGTATTTT

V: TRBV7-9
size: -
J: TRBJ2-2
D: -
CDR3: CASSFHAANTGELFF
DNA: TGTGCCAGCAGCTTTCACGCAGCGAACACCGGGGAGCTGTTTTTT

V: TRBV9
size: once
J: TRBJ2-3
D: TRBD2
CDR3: CASSANAAGSTDTQYF
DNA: TGTGCCAGCAGCGCAAATGCAGCGGGATCCACAGATACGCAGTATTTT

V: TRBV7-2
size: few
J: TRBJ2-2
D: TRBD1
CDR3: CASSLAPQGALRELFF
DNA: TGTGCCAGCAGCTTAGCGCCACAGGGGGCGCTTAGGGAGCTGTTTTTT

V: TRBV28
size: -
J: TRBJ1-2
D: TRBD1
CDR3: CASSSQGVGYGYTF
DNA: TGTGCCAGCAGTTCCCAGGGGGTCGGCTATGGCTACACCTTC

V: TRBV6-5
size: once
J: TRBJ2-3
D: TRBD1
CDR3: CASSYSKGRTGVTDTQYF
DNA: TGTGCCAGCAGTTACTCGAAGGGTAGGACAGGGGTAACAGATACGCAGTATTTT

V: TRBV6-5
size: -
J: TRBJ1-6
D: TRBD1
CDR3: CASSLPKTGVYNSPLHF
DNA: TGTGCCAGCAGTTTGCCGAAGACAGGGGTCTATAATTCACCCCTCCACTTT

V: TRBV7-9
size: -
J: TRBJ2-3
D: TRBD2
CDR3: CASSLETLGTSGNTQYF
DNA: TGTGCCAGCAGCTTAGAAACTTTAGGGACTAGCGGGAATACGCAGTATTTT

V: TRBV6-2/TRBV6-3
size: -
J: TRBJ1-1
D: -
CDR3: CASSYPQRNTEAFF
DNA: TGTGCCAGCAGTTACCCCCAGAGGAACACTGAAGCTTTCTTT

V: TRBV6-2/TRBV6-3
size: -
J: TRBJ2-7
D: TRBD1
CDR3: CASRDTGGSTGYEQYF
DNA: TGTGCCAGCAGGGACACAGGGGGCTCCACGGGCTACGAGCAGTACTTC

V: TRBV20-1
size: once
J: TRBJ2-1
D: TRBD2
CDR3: CSARTRGGPSYNEQFF
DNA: TGCAGTGCTAGGACGCGGGGGGGTCCGTCCTACAATGAGCAGTTCTTC